What follows is one T cell receptor beta chain and its context. The antigen remains undetermined. This sample was included in a study of CXCR3-negative and CXCR3-positive naive CD8 T cells. A CD45RO-CCR7+CD27+CD95- phenotype identified naive CD8+ T cells. Study-wide points: The authors found comparable surface CD5 between naive subsets and inferred TCR strength from TRB CDR3 properties. For CXCR3-positive naive cells, TRB CDR3s were more hydrophobic than those of CXCR3-negative naive cells.

In preparing the TRB cDNA libraries, 5' RACE with UMI labels was used. TCRdb reprocessed the 5' RACE reads and reports one entry per CDR3 protein, with no DNA. This repertoire includes some 140,000 distinct CDR3 sequences. Germline-derived CDR1 and CDR2 are LNHNV and YYDKDF (reference sequence). This CDR3 is built from 17 residues. Source material: naive CXCR3+ CD8+ T cells from blood. This sample's subset: CD45RO-CCR7+CD27+CD95- naive CD8+ T cells expressing CXCR3 (TNR3+). The sequence was collected from a human donor in good health. Some clones in this sample may be carry-over from other donors' samples. This chain links TRBV15 with TRBJ2-7; TCRdb gives TRBD1 as the D gene, but with no DNA this cannot be confirmed. The CDR3 region is CATSSHSDGGRSYEQYF.